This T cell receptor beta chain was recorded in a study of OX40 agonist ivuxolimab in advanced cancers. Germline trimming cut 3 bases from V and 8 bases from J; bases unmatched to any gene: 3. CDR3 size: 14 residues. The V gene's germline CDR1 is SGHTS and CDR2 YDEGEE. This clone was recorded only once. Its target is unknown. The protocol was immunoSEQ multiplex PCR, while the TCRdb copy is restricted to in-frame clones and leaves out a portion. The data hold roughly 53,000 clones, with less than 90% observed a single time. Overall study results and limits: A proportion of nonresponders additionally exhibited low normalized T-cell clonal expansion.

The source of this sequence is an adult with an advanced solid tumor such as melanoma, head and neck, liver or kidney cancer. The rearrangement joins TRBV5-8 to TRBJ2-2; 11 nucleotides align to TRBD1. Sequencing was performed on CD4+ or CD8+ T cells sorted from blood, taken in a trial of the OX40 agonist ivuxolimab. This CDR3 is CASSYGQGAGELFF. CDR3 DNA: TGTGCCAGCAGCTACGGACAGGGGGCTGGGGAGCTGTTTTTT.